Shown below are 4 T cell receptor beta chains from a single sample sequenced in a study of cytomegalovirus exposure and HLA in healthy donors. Primers included in the PCR were 60 Vbeta and 13 Jbeta primers. Generated by immunoSEQ multiplex PCR, the TCRdb table keeps only in-frame clones and is missing some. The table lists 150,000 or so clones, roughly 80% of them singletons. The specimen sequenced was PBMCs. The receptor source for this set is a woman aged 25 to 39 in good health and CMV-seronegative.

CDR3 protein: CASTPSGTNTGELFF. The CDR3 coding sequence is TGTGCCAGCACTCCTTCCGGGACTAACACCGGGGAGCTGTTTTTT. This chain connects TRBV6-4 to TRBJ2-2; possibly TRBD2 for D (6 bases). The CDR3 extends over 15 amino acids. CDR1 is MRHNA, CDR2 SNTAGT, per germline. Trimming took 7 bases from V and 2 from J, leaving 14 bases between them.

This clone came up a few times. The chain uses TRBV5-1 and TRBJ1-6; D gene ambiguous. CDR3 length equals 14 residues. Trimming removed 3 bases at V and 8 bases at J, with 12 bases between. In germline, CDR1 is SGHRS, CDR2 YFSETQ. CDR3 coding DNA: TGCGCCAGCAGCTCCGTTCCTCGGGATTCACCCCTCCACTTT. Protein sequence: CASSSVPRDSPLHF.

This clone was picked up a small number of times. The chain combines TRBV7-2 with TRBJ1-2; D gene unclear. This CDR3 contains 12 residues. The germline CDR1 and CDR2 sequences are SGHTA and FQGNSA. Trimming left V 4 bases short and J 7 bases short, with 10 bases between. The CDR3: CASSSSGVGYTF. The CDR3, as DNA: TGTGCCAGCAGCTCGTCCGGTGTTGGCTACACCTTC.

This clone showed up just a few times. The CDR3 DNA follows: TGTGCCAGCACCAGGCGGGAAGGGGATTACGAGCAGTACTTC. As protein: CASTRREGDYEQYF. This rearrangement joins TRBV25-1 to TRBJ2-7; D might be TRBD2 (6 bases). Trimming took 7 bases from V and 4 from J, leaving 17 bases between them. The germline V gene encodes CDR1 MGHDK and CDR2 SYGVNS. The CDR3 length is 14 residues.